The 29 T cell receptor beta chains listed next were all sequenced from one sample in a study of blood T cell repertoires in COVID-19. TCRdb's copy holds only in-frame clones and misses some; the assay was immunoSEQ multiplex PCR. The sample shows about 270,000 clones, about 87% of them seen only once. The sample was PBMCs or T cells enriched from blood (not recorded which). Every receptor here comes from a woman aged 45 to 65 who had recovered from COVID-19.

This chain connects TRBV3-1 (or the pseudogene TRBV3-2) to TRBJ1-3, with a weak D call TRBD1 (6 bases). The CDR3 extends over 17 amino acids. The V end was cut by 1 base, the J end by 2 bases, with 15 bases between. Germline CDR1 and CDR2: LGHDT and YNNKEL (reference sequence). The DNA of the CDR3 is TGTGCCAGCAGCCAAGCCAGGGGCGTAGTCACTGGAAACACCATATATTTT. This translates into CASSQARGVVTGNTIYF.

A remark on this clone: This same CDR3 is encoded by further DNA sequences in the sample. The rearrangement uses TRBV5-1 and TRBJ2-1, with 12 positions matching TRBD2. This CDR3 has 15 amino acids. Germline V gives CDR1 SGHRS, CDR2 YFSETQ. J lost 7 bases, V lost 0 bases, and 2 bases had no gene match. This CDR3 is CASSLGLAGANEQFF. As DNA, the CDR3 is TGCGCCAGCAGCTTGGGACTAGCGGGAGCAAATGAGCAGTTCTTC.

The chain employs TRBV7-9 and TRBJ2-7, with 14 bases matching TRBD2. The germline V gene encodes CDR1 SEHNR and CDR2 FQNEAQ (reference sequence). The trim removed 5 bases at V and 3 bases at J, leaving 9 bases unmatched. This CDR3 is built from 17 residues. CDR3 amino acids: CASSPGTSGSWVYEQYF. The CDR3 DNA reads TGTGCCAGCAGCCCGGGGACTAGCGGGAGTTGGGTCTACGAGCAGTACTTC.

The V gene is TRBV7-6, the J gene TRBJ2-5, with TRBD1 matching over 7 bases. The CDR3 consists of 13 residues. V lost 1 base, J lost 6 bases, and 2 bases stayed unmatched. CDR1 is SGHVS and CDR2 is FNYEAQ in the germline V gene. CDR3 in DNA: TGTGCCAGCAGCTTAGGACAGGGAAAGACCCAGTACTTC. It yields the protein CASSLGQGKTQYF.

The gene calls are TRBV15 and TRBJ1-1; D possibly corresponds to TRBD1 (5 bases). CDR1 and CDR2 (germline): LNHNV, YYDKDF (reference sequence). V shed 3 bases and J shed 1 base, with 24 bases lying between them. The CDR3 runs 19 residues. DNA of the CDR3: TGTGCCACCAGCAGGCCGTGGGGCAGCGAAAATTTATCGAACACTGAAGCTTTCTTT. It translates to CATSRPWGSENLSNTEAFF.

This CDR3 reads CASSQGTSGINEQFF. The CDR3 DNA is TGTGCCAGCAGCCAAGGGACTAGCGGGATCAATGAGCAGTTCTTC. The chain combines TRBV3-1 (or the pseudogene TRBV3-2) with TRBJ2-1; TRBD2 matches at 12 bases. The CDR3 sequence is 15 residues long. Per the germline V gene, CDR1 is LGHDT and CDR2 is YNNKEL (reference sequence). J lost 6 bases, V lost 1 base, and 1 base had no gene match.

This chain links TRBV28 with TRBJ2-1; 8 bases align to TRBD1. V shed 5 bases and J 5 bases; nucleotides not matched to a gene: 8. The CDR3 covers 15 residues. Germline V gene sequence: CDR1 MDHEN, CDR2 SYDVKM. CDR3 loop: CASSLRTGLDNEQFF. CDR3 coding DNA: TGTGCCAGCAGTCTCCGGACAGGGCTAGACAATGAGCAGTTCTTC.

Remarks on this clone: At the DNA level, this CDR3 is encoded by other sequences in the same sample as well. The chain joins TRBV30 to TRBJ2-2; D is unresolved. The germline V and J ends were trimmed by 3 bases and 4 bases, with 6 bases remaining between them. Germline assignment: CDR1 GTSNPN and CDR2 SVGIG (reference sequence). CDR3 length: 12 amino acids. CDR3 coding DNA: TGTGCCTGGAGCCCGGGCACCGGGGAGCTGTTTTTT. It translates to CAWSPGTGELFF.

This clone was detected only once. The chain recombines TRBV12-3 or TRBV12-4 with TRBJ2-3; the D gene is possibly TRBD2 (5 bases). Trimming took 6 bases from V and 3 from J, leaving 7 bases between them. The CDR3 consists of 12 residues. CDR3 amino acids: CASSRTTDTQYF. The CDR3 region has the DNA TGTGCCAGCAGCCGGACTACAGATACGCAGTATTTT.

The CDR3 region has the DNA TGTGCCAGCAGCAAGGGACAGAGCTCCTATAATTCACCCCTCCACTTT. It is translated as CASSKGQSSYNSPLHF. The rearrangement links TRBV5-6 to TRBJ1-6, with TRBD1 matching over 7 bases. The CDR3 is made up of 16 amino acids. V trimming: 4 bases; J trimming: 0 bases; junction bases outside the gene matches: 4. The germline CDR1 and CDR2 sequences are SGHDT and YYEEEE. Looking up the rest from reference TRBV5-6 and TRBJ1-6 gives the full variable domain: DAGVTQSPTHLIKTRGQQVTLRCSPKSGHDTVSWYQQALGQGPQFIFQYYEEEERQRGNFPDRFSGHQFPNYSSELNVNALLLGDSALYLCASSKGQSSYNSPLHFGNGTRLTVT.

CDR3 amino acids: CASSLGQATSNSPLHF. In nucleotides, the CDR3 is TGTGCCAGCAGCTTGGGACAAGCGACCTCCAATTCACCCCTCCACTTT. The J gene is TRBJ1-6, the V gene TRBV7-2; the D gene is possibly TRBD1 (6 bases). The CDR3 contains 16 residues. Trimming removed 3 bases from V and 7 bases from J, with 16 bases in between. Per the germline V gene, CDR1 is SGHTA and CDR2 is FQGNSA.

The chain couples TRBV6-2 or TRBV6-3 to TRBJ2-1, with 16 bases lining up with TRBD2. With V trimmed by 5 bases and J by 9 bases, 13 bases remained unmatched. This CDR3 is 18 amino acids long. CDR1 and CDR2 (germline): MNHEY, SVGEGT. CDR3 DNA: TGTGCCAGCAGTGCCCGGGGGACTAGCGGGAGGGCCAGCGGTGAGCAGTTCTTC. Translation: CASSARGTSGRASGEQFF.

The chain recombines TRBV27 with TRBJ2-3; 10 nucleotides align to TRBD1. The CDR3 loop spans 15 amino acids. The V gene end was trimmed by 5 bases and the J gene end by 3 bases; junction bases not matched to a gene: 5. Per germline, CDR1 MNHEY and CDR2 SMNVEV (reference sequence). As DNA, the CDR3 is TGTGCCAGCAGTCCTCGGGACAGGGGAACAGATACGCAGTATTTT. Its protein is CASSPRDRGTDTQYF.

The DNA of the CDR3 is TGTGCCAGCAGTTCCCTAGCGGGAGTAAGCAATGAGCAGTTCTTC. Its translation is CASSSLAGVSNEQFF. The V gene is TRBV6-4, the J gene TRBJ2-1, with TRBD2 identical over 10 bases. This CDR3 spans 15 amino acids. V lost 5 bases and J lost 6; bases outside the gene matches: 7. Germline CDR1 and CDR2: MRHNA and SNTAGT.

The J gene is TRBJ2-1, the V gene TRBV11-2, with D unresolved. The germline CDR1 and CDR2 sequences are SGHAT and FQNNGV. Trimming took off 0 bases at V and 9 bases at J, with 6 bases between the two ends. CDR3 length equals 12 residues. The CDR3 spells CASSLDQLEQFF. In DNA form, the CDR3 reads TGTGCCAGCAGCTTAGATCAACTTGAGCAGTTCTTC.

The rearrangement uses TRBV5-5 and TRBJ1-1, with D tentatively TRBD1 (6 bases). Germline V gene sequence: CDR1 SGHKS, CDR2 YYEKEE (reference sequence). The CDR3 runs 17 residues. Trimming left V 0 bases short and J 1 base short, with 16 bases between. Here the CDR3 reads CASSLGGRGTPNTEAFF. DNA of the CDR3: TGTGCCAGCAGCTTGGGGGGTCGTGGGACACCGAACACTGAAGCTTTCTTT.

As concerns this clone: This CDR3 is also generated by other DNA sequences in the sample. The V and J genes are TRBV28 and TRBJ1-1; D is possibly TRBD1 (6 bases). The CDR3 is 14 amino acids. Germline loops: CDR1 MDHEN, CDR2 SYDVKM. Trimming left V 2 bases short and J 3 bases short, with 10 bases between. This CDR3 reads CASSLPGADTEAFF. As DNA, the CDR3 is TGTGCCAGCAGTTTACCAGGGGCCGACACTGAAGCTTTCTTT.

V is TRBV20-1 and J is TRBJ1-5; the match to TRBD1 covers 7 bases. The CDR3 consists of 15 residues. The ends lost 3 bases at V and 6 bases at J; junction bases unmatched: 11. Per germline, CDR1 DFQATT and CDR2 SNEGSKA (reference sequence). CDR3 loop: CSASGQGVGSQPQHF. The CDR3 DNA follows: TGCAGTGCTAGTGGCCAGGGGGTAGGATCTCAGCCCCAGCATTTT.

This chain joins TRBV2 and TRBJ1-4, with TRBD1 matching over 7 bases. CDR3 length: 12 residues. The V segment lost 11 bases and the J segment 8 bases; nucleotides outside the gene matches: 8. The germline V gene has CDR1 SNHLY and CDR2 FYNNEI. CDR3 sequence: CAGTVSREKLFF. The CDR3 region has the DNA TGTGCCGGGACAGTCAGTCGGGAAAAACTGTTTTTT.

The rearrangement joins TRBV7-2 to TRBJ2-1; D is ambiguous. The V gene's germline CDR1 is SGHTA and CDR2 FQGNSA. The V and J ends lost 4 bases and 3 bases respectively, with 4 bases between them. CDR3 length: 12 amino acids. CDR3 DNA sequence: TGTGCCAGCAGCTGGAGCTACAATGAGCAGTTCTTC. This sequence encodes CASSWSYNEQFF.

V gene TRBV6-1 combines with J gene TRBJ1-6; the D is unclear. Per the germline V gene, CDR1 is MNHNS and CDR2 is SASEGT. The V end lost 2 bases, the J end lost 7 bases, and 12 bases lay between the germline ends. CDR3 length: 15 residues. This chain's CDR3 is CASSEWLGGNSPLHF. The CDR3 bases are TGTGCCAGCAGTGAATGGCTGGGAGGGAATTCACCCCTCCACTTT.

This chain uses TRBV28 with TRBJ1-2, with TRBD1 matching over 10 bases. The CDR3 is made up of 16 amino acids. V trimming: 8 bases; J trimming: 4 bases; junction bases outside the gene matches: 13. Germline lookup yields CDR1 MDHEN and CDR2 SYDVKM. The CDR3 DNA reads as TGTGCCAGCTTTTCTTCCGGGACAGGGGTTTCCTATGGCTACACCTTC. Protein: CASFSSGTGVSYGYTF.

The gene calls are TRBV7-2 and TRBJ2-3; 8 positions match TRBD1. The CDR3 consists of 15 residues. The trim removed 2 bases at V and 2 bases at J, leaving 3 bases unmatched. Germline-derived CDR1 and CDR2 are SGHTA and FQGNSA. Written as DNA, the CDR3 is TGTGCCAGCAGCTTAAGGGGACAGGTCACAGATACGCAGTATTTT. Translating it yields CASSLRGQVTDTQYF.

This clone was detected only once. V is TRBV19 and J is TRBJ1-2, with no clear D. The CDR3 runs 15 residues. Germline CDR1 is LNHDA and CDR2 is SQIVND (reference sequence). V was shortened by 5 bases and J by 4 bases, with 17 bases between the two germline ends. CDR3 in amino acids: CASSGSRAYGYGYTF. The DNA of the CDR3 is TGTGCCAGTAGTGGGTCGAGGGCTTATGGCTATGGCTACACCTTC.

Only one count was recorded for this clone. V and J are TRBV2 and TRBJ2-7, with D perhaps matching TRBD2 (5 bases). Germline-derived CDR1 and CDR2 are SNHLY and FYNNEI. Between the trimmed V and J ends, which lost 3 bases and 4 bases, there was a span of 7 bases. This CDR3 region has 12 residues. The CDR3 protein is CASSDWEYEQYF. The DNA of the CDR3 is TGTGCCAGCAGTGACTGGGAGTACGAGCAGTACTTC.

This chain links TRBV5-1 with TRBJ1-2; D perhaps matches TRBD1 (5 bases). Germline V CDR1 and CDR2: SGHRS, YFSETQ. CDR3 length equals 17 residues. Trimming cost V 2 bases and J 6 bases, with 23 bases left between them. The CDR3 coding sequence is TGCGCCAGCAGCTTAGGGACTGTTTCGCGGATTGACGATGGCTACACCTTC. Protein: CASSLGTVSRIDDGYTF.

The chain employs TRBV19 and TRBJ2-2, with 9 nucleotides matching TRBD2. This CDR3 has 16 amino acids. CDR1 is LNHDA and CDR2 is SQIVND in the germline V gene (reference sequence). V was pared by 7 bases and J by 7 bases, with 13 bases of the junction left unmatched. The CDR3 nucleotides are TGTGCCAGTATTCTTCAAGCGGGAGGAACGATCGGGGAGCTGTTTTTT. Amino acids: CASILQAGGTIGELFF.

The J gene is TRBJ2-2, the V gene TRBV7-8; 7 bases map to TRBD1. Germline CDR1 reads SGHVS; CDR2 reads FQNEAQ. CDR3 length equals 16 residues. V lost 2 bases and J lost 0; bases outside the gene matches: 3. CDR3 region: CASSLLGTANTGELFF. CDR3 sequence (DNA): TGTGCCAGCAGCTTACTAGGGACAGCGAACACCGGGGAGCTGTTTTTT.

The DNA for the CDR3 is TGTGCCAGCAGTTTATCTGGACTAGCGGGACCGGAATCACTTTACGAGCAGTACTTC. Its translation is CASSLSGLAGPESLYEQYF. This chain uses TRBV27 with TRBJ2-7; 12 bases line up with TRBD2. The CDR3 is 19 residues long. V was pared by 0 bases and J by 4 bases, with 13 bases of the junction left unmatched. Germline CDR1 MNHEY, CDR2 SMNVEV (reference sequence).